These 10 T cell receptor beta chains were sequenced from one sample in a study of cytomegalovirus exposure and HLA in healthy donors. A multiplex PCR was run with 60 Vbeta primers and 13 Jbeta primers. Here immunoSEQ multiplex PCR was the method, and the copy in TCRdb shows in-frame clones only, minus some. The data show 140,000 to 150,000 clones, roughly three quarters seen once. Sequencing was done on a sample of PBMCs. The receptors come from a man aged 55-75 years in good health and CMV-seronegative.

This rearrangement joins TRBV18 to TRBJ1-1; possible D gene TRBD1, 6 bases. Germline V gene sequence: CDR1 KGHSH, CDR2 LQKENI. Trimming shortened V by 0 bases and J by 0 bases, and 8 bases separated the two germline ends. The CDR3 loop spans 15 amino acids. CDR3 in amino acids: CASSPPQGLNTEAFF. The CDR3, as DNA: TGTGCCAGCTCACCACCGCAGGGGCTGAACACTGAAGCTTTCTTT.

This chain joins TRBV6-1 and TRBJ2-1; 7 bases align to TRBD2. CDR1 and CDR2 from the germline V gene are MNHNS and SASEGT. V trimming: 2 bases; J trimming: 6 bases; junction bases outside the gene matches: 7. The CDR3 is made up of 15 amino acids. The CDR3 DNA follows: TGTGCCAGCAGTGAAACTCGGACTAGTGTCAATGAGCAGTTCTTC. This translates into CASSETRTSVNEQFF.

This sequence joins TRBV19 and TRBJ2-7, with TRBD1 as a possible D gene (5 bases). This CDR3 comprises 15 residues. The germline gives CDR1 LNHDA, CDR2 SQIVND (reference sequence). V dropped 6 bases and J dropped 0 bases, with 15 bases sitting between them. This CDR3 reads CASSLTDSSSYEQYF. The CDR3 DNA reads TGTGCCAGTAGCTTGACAGATTCAAGCTCCTACGAGCAGTACTTC.

V gene TRBV28 combines with J gene TRBJ1-5, with TRBD1 matching 10 bases. Per the germline V gene, CDR1 is MDHEN and CDR2 is SYDVKM. The V segment lost 6 bases and the J segment 0 bases; nucleotides outside the gene matches: 8. The CDR3 runs 17 residues. For the CDR3, the DNA is TGTGCCAGCAGCCAGGGACAGGGGAGTGATAGCAATCAGCCCCAGCATTTT. The encoded protein is CASSQGQGSDSNQPQHF.

J is TRBJ1-4 and V is TRBV5-1; unclear D gene. CDR1 and CDR2 (germline): SGHRS, YFSETQ. With 4 bases removed from V and 4 bases from J, the gap between germline ends came to 14 bases. This CDR3 spans 15 amino acids. The CDR3 region is CASSPLAGLNEKLFF. CDR3 nucleotides: TGCGCCAGCAGCCCGTTGGCAGGCCTTAATGAAAAACTGTTTTTT.

V usage is TRBV28 and J usage is TRBJ1-2, with TRBD1 identical over 8 bases. Per the germline V gene, CDR1 is MDHEN and CDR2 is SYDVKM. J gave up 7 bases and V 6 bases, and 16 bases lay outside the gene matches. The CDR3 loop spans 16 amino acids. In nucleotides, the CDR3 is TGTGCCAGCAGCCTCCTATTGTCGGACAGGGCGTTTGGCTACACCTTC. Translation: CASSLLLSDRAFGYTF.

This chain connects TRBV7-9 to TRBJ1-2, with no clear D. V was clipped by 1 base and J by 8 bases, with 14 bases between them. From germline, CDR1 is SEHNR and CDR2 FQNEAQ (reference sequence). This CDR3 comprises 14 residues. The CDR3 DNA sequence: TGTGCCAGCAGCTTAGAGCGGGGTTTAGAAGGCTACACCTTC. Its translation is CASSLERGLEGYTF.

The rearrangement uses TRBV4-3 and TRBJ2-5; D is unresolved. CDR1 and CDR2 (germline): LGHNA, YSLEER. The V end was cut by 0 bases, the J end by 2 bases, with 4 bases between. There are 13 residues in the CDR3. DNA of the CDR3: TGCGCCAGCAGCCAAGACAGTCAAGAGACCCAGTACTTC. Protein product: CASSQDSQETQYF.

The genes are TRBV7-9 and TRBJ2-7; 11 nucleotides agree with TRBD2. V was clipped by 5 bases and J by 4 bases; unmatched bases: 4. Germline CDR1 is SEHNR and CDR2 is FQNEAQ (reference sequence). CDR3 length: 14 residues. DNA of the CDR3: TGTGCCAGCAGCGAGATAGCGGGAGGGTACGAGCAGTACTTC. This encodes CASSEIAGGYEQYF.

The V call is TRBV6-6, the J call TRBJ2-7, with D maybe TRBD2 (5 bases). V was cut by 6 bases and J by 2 bases, with 8 bases left in between. CDR1 is MNHNY and CDR2 is SVGAGI in the germline V gene (reference sequence). The CDR3 is 12 amino acids. The CDR3 DNA follows: TGTGCCAGCAGCTTGGAGGCCTACGAGCAGTACTTC. Protein sequence: CASSLEAYEQYF.